The 26 T cell receptor beta chains below all came from one sample that was sequenced in a study of blood T cell repertoires in COVID-19. Some clones are missing from TCRdb's copy, which holds only in-frame ones; the method was immunoSEQ multiplex PCR. Seen here are 200,000 or so clones, approximately 82% observed once, and the top ten hold 6% to 8%. Sequencing was performed on peripheral blood. The receptors shown here come from a human donor with acute or convalescent COVID-19. The donor label of this sample is uncertain.

In its sample, this clone was seen many times. This rearrangement joins TRBV9 to TRBJ1-5, with a weak D call TRBD1 (6 bases). CDR1 and CDR2 (germline): SGDLS, YYNGEE. V was pared by 0 bases and J by 2 bases, with 9 bases between. The CDR3 is 15 amino acids. In DNA, the CDR3 is TGTGCCAGCAGCGTAGGGGCAGGGGGCAATCAGCCCCAGCATTTT. Amino acids: CASSVGAGGNQPQHF.

The rearrangement joins TRBV5-6 to TRBJ2-5, with a possible D match to TRBD1 (6 bases). Germline CDR1 and CDR2: SGHDT and YYEEEE. V was pared by 3 bases and J by 4 bases, with 13 bases between. The CDR3 runs 14 residues. Written as DNA, the CDR3 is TGTGCCAGCAGCTGGAGACAGGCATCAGAGACCCAGTACTTC. Translated: CASSWRQASETQYF.

The J gene is TRBJ2-1, the V gene TRBV5-4; 10 nucleotides match TRBD1. The CDR3 spans 15 residues. J lost 7 bases, V lost 0 bases, and 4 bases had no gene match. The germline V gene encodes CDR1 SGHNT and CDR2 YYREEE (reference sequence). CDR3 in DNA: TGTGCCAGCAGCTTGGGACAGGGGGCGCGGAATGAGCAGTTCTTC. Its protein is CASSLGQGARNEQFF.

The chain recombines TRBV30 with TRBJ1-2; no firm D call. CDR1 and CDR2 from the germline V gene are GTSNPN and SVGIG (reference sequence). There are 14 residues in the CDR3. Trimming removed 1 base at V and 3 bases at J, with 12 bases between. CDR3 sequence (DNA): TGTGCCTGGAGTGAAGGAGGGAATGACTATGGCTACACCTTC. The encoded protein is CAWSEGGNDYGYTF.

The rearrangement uses TRBV6-4 and TRBJ1-1, with 10 positions matching TRBD1. This CDR3 has 17 residues. J lost 0 bases, V lost 2 bases, and 6 bases had no gene match. Per germline, CDR1 MRHNA and CDR2 SNTAGT. CDR3 region: CASSDVRGTGVNTEAFF. CDR3 nucleotides: TGTGCCAGCAGTGACGTAAGAGGGACAGGGGTGAACACTGAAGCTTTCTTT.

This chain uses TRBV24-1 with TRBJ2-3, with D unresolved. The germline gives CDR1 KGHDR, CDR2 SFDVKD. The CDR3 is 16 residues long. With 3 bases removed from V and 4 bases from J, the gap between germline ends came to 16 bases. The DNA for the CDR3 is TGTGCCACCAGTGATGATCAGGTGATCTCGCCAGATACGCAGTATTTT. It is translated as CATSDDQVISPDTQYF.

In this sample, this clone turned up a few times. The chain combines TRBV12-3 or TRBV12-4 with TRBJ1-2, with unresolved D. The CDR3 has 13 residues. V was clipped by 3 bases and J by 4 bases, with 9 bases between them. In DNA form, the CDR3 reads TGTGCCAGCAGTTTGCAAGAGAGCTATGGCTACACCTTC. Amino acid sequence: CASSLQESYGYTF.

The chain combines TRBV2 with TRBJ2-6; tentative D call: TRBD1 (5 bases). Germline CDR1 SNHLY, CDR2 FYNNEI. The V end lost 6 bases, the J end lost 0 bases, and 15 bases lay between the germline ends. The CDR3 consists of 17 residues. CDR3 sequence (DNA): TGTGCCAGCAGCCAGACAGCTTTGAGCTCTGGGGCCAACGTCCTGACTTTC. It translates to CASSQTALSSGANVLTF.

This chain joins TRBV7-9 and TRBJ1-1; TRBD1 matches 7 bases. The J segment lost 7 bases and the V segment lost 3 bases, leaving 5 bases of the junction unmatched. This CDR3 contains 13 residues. Germline lookup yields CDR1 SEHNR and CDR2 FQNEAQ (reference sequence). The CDR3 DNA sequence: TGTGCCAGCAGCTTCGAGGGGGCGGGTGAAGCTTTCTTT. This translates into CASSFEGAGEAFF.

A single count supports this clone. The chain has TRBV7-9 and TRBJ1-4; D uncertain. The germline CDR1 and CDR2 sequences are SEHNR and FQNEAQ (reference sequence). The V and J ends lost 3 bases and 4 bases respectively, with 18 bases between them. The CDR3 spans 17 residues. CDR3 nucleotides: TGTGCCAGCAGCTTTGGGCCCCCGGGGTCGGGTAATGAAAAACTGTTTTTT. This encodes CASSFGPPGSGNEKLFF.

This sequence joins TRBV7-3 and TRBJ2-3, with D perhaps TRBD2 (6 bases). Between the trimmed V and J ends, which lost 5 bases and 7 bases, there was a span of 19 bases. Germline-derived CDR1 and CDR2 are SGHTA and FQGTGA. The length of the CDR3 is 15 residues. CDR3 in amino acids: CASSPRSSERYTQYF. The CDR3 DNA is TGTGCCAGCAGCCCCAGATCTAGCGAGAGATATACGCAGTATTTT.

The chain couples TRBV7-8 to TRBJ2-1; 10 positions match TRBD1. V lost 2 bases to trimming and J lost 10 bases; unmatched junction nucleotides: 11. CDR3 size: 16 residues. In germline, CDR1 is SGHVS, CDR2 FQNEAQ. The CDR3 protein is CASSLLTGQGTREQFF. The CDR3 nucleotides read TGTGCCAGCAGCTTATTAACGGGACAGGGGACAAGGGAGCAGTTCTTC.

This clone was observed a few times. The same CDR3 can be traced to other DNA sequences in this sample. The rearrangement links TRBV30 to TRBJ1-2; 10 nucleotides line up with TRBD1. The germline CDR1 and CDR2 sequences are GTSNPN and SVGIG (reference sequence). Germline trimming cut 2 bases from V and 6 bases from J; bases unmatched to any gene: 6. This CDR3 comprises 14 residues. The CDR3 spells CAWSPPGTGDGYTF. CDR3 sequence (DNA): TGTGCCTGGAGTCCCCCGGGGACAGGGGATGGCTACACCTTC.

The chain carries TRBV2 and TRBJ2-2; 11 positions match TRBD1. V shed 8 bases and J 5 bases; nucleotides not matched to a gene: 4. The CDR3 loop spans 14 amino acids. CDR1 is SNHLY, CDR2 FYNNEI, per germline. The CDR3 spells CASLGTGGTGELFF. Here the CDR3 DNA reads TGTGCCAGCCTCGGGACAGGGGGTACCGGGGAGCTGTTTTTT.

This clone has more than one count but fewer than ten. V gene TRBV18 combines with J gene TRBJ2-7; no clear D. The CDR3 is 13 residues long. The V gene's germline CDR1 is KGHSH and CDR2 LQKENI. Trimming took off 2 bases at V and 3 bases at J, with 8 bases between the two ends. The CDR3 here is CASSPSQSYEQYF. In DNA, the CDR3 is TGTGCCAGCTCACCAAGCCAAAGCTACGAGCAGTACTTC.

The chain couples TRBV5-1 to TRBJ1-3; D uncertain. V lost 0 bases and J 1 base, leaving 11 bases between the germline ends. Germline values: CDR1 SGHRS, CDR2 YFSETQ. This CDR3 has 16 amino acids. CDR3 protein: CASSLAPSGSGNTIYF. DNA of the CDR3: TGCGCCAGCAGCTTGGCCCCCAGTGGTTCTGGAAACACCATATATTTT. The whole variable domain, filled in from reference TRBV5-1 and TRBJ1-3, reads KAGVTQTPRYLIKTRGQQVTLSCSPISGHRSVSWYQQTPGQGLQFLFEYFSETQRNKGNFPGRFSGRQFSNSRSEMNVSTLELGDSALYLCASSLAPSGSGNTIYFGEGSWLTVV.

This clone was observed a handful of times. The V and J genes are TRBV7-2 and TRBJ2-7, with TRBD2 matching over 9 bases. Germline assignment: CDR1 SGHTA and CDR2 FQGNSA. The J segment lost 6 bases and the V segment lost 1 base, leaving 7 bases of the junction unmatched. The CDR3 totals 15 residues. The CDR3 DNA is TGTGCCAGCAGCTTAGAACTAGCGGGCTTCGGCGAGCAGTACTTC. Residues: CASSLELAGFGEQYF.

This CDR3 reads CASSEVTGGGNQPQHF. Here the CDR3 DNA reads TGTGCCAGCAGTGAAGTGACAGGGGGCGGCAATCAGCCCCAGCATTTT. The chain has TRBV6-1 and TRBJ1-5, with 10 bases fitting TRBD1. Unmatched junction bases numbered 2, after V lost 1 base and J lost 2 bases. This CDR3 has 16 amino acids. Germline V gives CDR1 MNHNS, CDR2 SASEGT.

The V and J genes are TRBV2 and TRBJ1-1, with a tentative D call TRBD1 (6 bases). Per germline, CDR1 SNHLY and CDR2 FYNNEI. The CDR3 sequence is 17 residues long. Between the trimmed V and J ends, which lost 0 bases and 1 base, there was a span of 15 bases. The CDR3 loop reads CASSEASTGWANTEAFF. Written as DNA, the CDR3 is TGTGCCAGCAGTGAAGCGTCCACAGGGTGGGCGAACACTGAAGCTTTCTTT.

This sequence joins TRBV19 and TRBJ1-5, with 9 bases aligning to TRBD1. Germline CDR1 LNHDA, CDR2 SQIVND (reference sequence). Losses at the gene ends were 2 bases for V and 7 bases for J; bases not matched to a gene: 6. CDR3 length: 15 residues. The CDR3: CASSISTGGAQPQHF. CDR3 bases: TGTGCCAGTAGTATATCAACAGGGGGCGCACAGCCCCAGCATTTT.

The gene calls are TRBV30 and TRBJ2-1; possibly TRBD2 for D (5 bases). Germline V gives CDR1 GTSNPN, CDR2 SVGIG (reference sequence). This CDR3 is built from 15 residues. The CDR3 sequence is CALTTSRDSYNEQFF. The CDR3 coding sequence is TGTGCGCTGACCACAAGTCGGGACTCCTACAATGAGCAGTTCTTC.

The chain combines TRBV6-1 with TRBJ1-4, with D possibly matching TRBD1 (5 bases). This CDR3 has 15 amino acids. Germline V gene lookup returns CDR1 MNHNS and CDR2 SASEGT. The V and J ends lost 2 bases and 4 bases respectively, with 11 bases between them. CDR3 bases: TGTGCCAGCAGTGAACAGGCAGGGCTTAATGAAAAACTGTTTTTT. Translation: CASSEQAGLNEKLFF.

This chain joins TRBV29-1 and TRBJ1-5, with D perhaps matching TRBD1 (5 bases). The CDR3 loop spans 15 amino acids. Germline CDR1 reads SQVTM; CDR2 reads ANQGSEA. The V and J ends lost 8 bases and 0 bases respectively, with 17 bases between them. The CDR3 is CSPHLTANSNQPQHF. Written as DNA, the CDR3 is TGCAGCCCACACCTGACAGCGAATAGCAATCAGCCCCAGCATTTT.

This rearrangement joins TRBV7-8 to TRBJ1-1; D ambiguous. The CDR3 has 13 amino acids. Between the trimmed V and J ends, which lost 1 base and 0 bases, there was a span of 3 bases. Germline V gene data show CDR1 as SGHVS and CDR2 as FQNEAQ. The CDR3 DNA is TGTGCCAGCAGCTTAGATATGAACACTGAAGCTTTCTTT. The encoded protein is CASSLDMNTEAFF.

The chain uses TRBV19 and TRBJ1-1, with 7 positions matching TRBD1. CDR3 length: 17 amino acids. Trimming cost V 2 bases and J 0 bases; bases outside gene matches: 9. CDR1 is LNHDA, CDR2 SQIVND, per germline (reference sequence). CDR3 amino acids: CASSIRQGPFMNTEAFF. The CDR3 region has the DNA TGTGCCAGTAGTATACGACAGGGACCATTTATGAACACTGAAGCTTTCTTT.

Written as DNA, the CDR3 is TGTGCCAGCAGCTCGACAGATACTTTATCCTACGAGCAGTACTTC. Residues: CASSSTDTLSYEQYF. This chain uses TRBV7-2 with TRBJ2-7; perhaps TRBD1 as D (5 bases). This CDR3 contains 15 residues. Trimming took off 4 bases at V and 1 base at J, with 14 bases between the two ends. In germline, CDR1 is SGHTA, CDR2 FQGNSA.